The table lists the clone carrying this T cell receptor (beta chain) with many counts. Antigen specificity is unknown. Each diagnosis was grounded in clinical symptoms, serum thyroxine and TRAb, thyroid ultrasound, and orbital computed tomography. Amplified regions were TCR beta CDR3 sequences from RNA transcripts. An initial round of RT-PCR targeting the TCR CDR3 relied on the HTBI primer set. Each CDR3 protein gets one entry after TCRdb re-called the multiplex PCR reads with MiXCR. The sample yields about 480,000 distinct CDR3 sequences, approximately 15% seen once. This entry belongs to a study of T cells in Graves' hyperthyroidism and ophthalmopathy. The study's findings and limits: From stable hyperthyroidism, ophthalmopathy was set apart by a 13 V-J model.

The CDR3 has 15 residues. Per germline, CDR1 MNHNY and CDR2 SVGAGI (reference sequence). V was pared by 0 bases and J by 4 bases, with 11 bases between. The receptor's source is a woman under 30 with Graves' hyperthyroidism. V gene TRBV6-6 combines with J gene TRBJ2-3; D is ambiguous. Sequencing was done on a sample of blood. Here the CDR3 reads CASSYSLYGPDTQYF. The CDR3 nucleotides read TGTGCCAGCAGTTACTCGCTCTATGGCCCAGATACGCAGTATTTT.